The T cell receptor (beta chain) under discussion was sequenced for a study of cytomegalovirus exposure and HLA in healthy donors. Across the whole study: Unique TCRs numbering some 80 million, obtained from HLA-typed donors, made up an early data release. Broader study findings: Cytomegalovirus association was assigned to 150 to 200 TCR beta chains.

This CDR3 has 13 amino acids. Germline CDR1 is SGHDT and CDR2 is YYEEEE. The ends were cut back, 3 bases at V and 3 bases at J, with 8 bases in the middle. Vbeta (60) and Jbeta (13) primers were used in the PCR. Assay: immunoSEQ multiplex PCR; the TCRdb copy retains only in-frame clones and omits some. The sample contains 250,000 to 300,000 clones, roughly four fifths of which appear only once. Turning to this clone: Its antigen is not identified.

The V and J genes are TRBV5-6 and TRBJ2-3; possibly TRBD2 for D (5 bases). The specimen was PBMCs. This receptor was taken from a woman in her forties in good health and CMV-seropositive. The CDR3 here is CASSSLETDTQYF. CDR3 DNA sequence: TGTGCCAGCAGCTCACTAGAAACAGATACGCAGTATTTT.